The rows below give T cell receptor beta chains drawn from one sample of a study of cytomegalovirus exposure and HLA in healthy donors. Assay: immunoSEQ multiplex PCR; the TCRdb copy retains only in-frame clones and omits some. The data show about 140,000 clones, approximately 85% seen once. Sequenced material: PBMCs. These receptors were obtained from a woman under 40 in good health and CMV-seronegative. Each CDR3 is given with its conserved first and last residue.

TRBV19	CASGQAMRLGYTF
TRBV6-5	CASSYQEGSYEQYF
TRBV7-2	CASSFHPGNYEQYF
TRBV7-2	CASSLGQIGGGRTEAFF
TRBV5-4	CASSAGPTGTSETQYF
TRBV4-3	CASSDPGQGSEGYTF
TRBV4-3	CASSQEGGPPGDTQYF
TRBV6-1	CASSEASGGTGELFF
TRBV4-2	CASSQGHRENTGELFF
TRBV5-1	CASSFGGSSYNEQFF
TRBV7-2	CASTPRAGQETQYF
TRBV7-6	CASSLPPQGAGNTIYF
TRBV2	CASSIQGDIQYF
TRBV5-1	CASSRDRGDYGYTF
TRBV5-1	CASSWEGGGPQHF
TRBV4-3	CASSQVLVEEETQYF
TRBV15	CATRTGELGWDSPLHF
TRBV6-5	CASKGQTNYFF
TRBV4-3	CASSPGRGYEQYF
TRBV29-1	CSVDRGPYYGYTF
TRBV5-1	CASSSGQSARANTEAFF
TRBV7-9	CASNRQGNYGYTF
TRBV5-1	CASSPGGTGVRTEAFF
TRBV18	CASSRTGEVGYTF
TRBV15	CATSSRWETQYF
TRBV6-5	CASSYSPDNYEQYF
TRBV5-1	CASSLAPSKLYNEQFF
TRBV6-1	CASSAGQGNKKLFF
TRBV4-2	CASSLITRRGNTGELFF
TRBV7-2	CASSGGLGTDTQYF
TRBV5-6	CASSFRESYEQYF
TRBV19	CASSPGRLAGVNIQYF
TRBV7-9	CASSLGQGNGYTF
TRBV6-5	CASSYGGVASPLHF
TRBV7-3	CASRQPRGSRDEQYF
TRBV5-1	CASSPAGVRNEKLFF
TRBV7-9	CASSLQGYTEAFF